This T cell receptor (beta chain) was sequenced in a study of OX40 agonist ivuxolimab in advanced cancers. Study-level background: Ivuxolimab was an agonistic, fully human IgG2 monoclonal antibody directed against OX40 (CD134), a costimulatory receptor. Of the roughly 51 patients in dose escalation, 19 had hepatocellular carcinoma, roughly 15 had melanoma, 9 had renal cell carcinoma and 9 had head and neck cancer. The dose-escalation cohort was 80% to 90% male with a mean age of about 60 years, ranging from roughly 20 to 80. Partial responses occurred in three dose-escalation patients: two with cutaneous melanoma and one with hepatocellular carcinoma. Peripheral TCRbeta sequencing was intended to test whether TCR sequence diversity was altered and clonal T-cell expansion was caused by ivuxolimab. Intravenous ivuxolimab was administered to patients every 2 weeks at six dose levels: 0.01, 0.1, 0.3, 1.5, 3 and 10 mg/kg. The paper covers the monotherapy dose-escalation part of the phase I ivuxolimab trial, which included N ≈ 57 patients. Prior anti-PD-1, anti-PD-L1 or anti-CTLA-4 therapy was permitted, and checkpoint inhibitors had been received by around 40% of dose-escalation patients. Overall study outcomes, separate from this receptor: Low levels of normalized T-cell clonal expansion were also seen in some nonresponding patients. After ivuxolimab, expanded clones were on average more numerous among CD8+ T cells than among CD4+ T cells. The antigen specificity of the clonally expanded peripheral T cells was not determined. At doses from 0.1 to 3.0 mg/kg, clonal expansion was seen in both CD4+ and CD8+ blood T cells between baseline and week 6. In partial responders in the 0.1-3.0 mg/kg groups, normalized peripheral clonal expansion was found to be among the lowest, especially among CD8+ T cells.

Genomic DNA was extracted from sorted cells for sequencing of the TCRbeta CDR3 region. The immunoSEQ Assay was used for sequencing of TCRbeta CDR3 regions. The table comes from immuneACCESS by way of TCRdb, which keeps in-frame sequences with V and J called. Part of the clones is missing from these tables; in studies checked, under half for an unresolved V gene and the rest for unknown reasons. The table for this sample lists over 55,000 clones; around 81% of them were counted only once. The top ten clonotypes cover less than 9.5% of the sample. The CDR3 measures 16 amino acids from cysteine to phenylalanine. Of all the DNA, just the CDR3 is kept, 48 bases in frame from base 1. CDR1 MGHRA and CDR2 YSYEKL are derived from the germline V gene. V is pruned by 4 bases and J by 6 bases, leaving 8 bases of the junction without a gene match. A note on this clone: Its target antigen remains unknown. No clone much larger than this one lies a single base away; base qualities are absent.

The trial excluded patients who had a history of autoimmune disease or who were on systemic immunosuppression. In every dose cohort, peripheral blood was drawn for TCR sequencing at baseline, cycle 4 day 1, and cycle 7 day 1. Samples were obtained from an open-label, multicenter, first-in-human phase I dose-escalation trial of ivuxolimab. The trial enrolled adults with locally advanced or metastatic head and neck squamous cell, hepatocellular, melanoma or renal cell carcinoma. Before TCR sequencing, CD4+ T cells and CD8+ T cells from peripheral blood were sorted into separate populations. This sequence was found in an adult with an advanced solid tumor such as melanoma, head and neck, liver or kidney cancer. The source material was CD4+ or CD8+ T cells sorted from blood, sampled in a trial of the OX40 agonist ivuxolimab. Recombination joined TRBV4-1 with TRBJ1-4; 10 bases in the middle match TRBD1. The DNA reads as follows: TGCGCCAGCAGCCCACTCGGCGGGACAGGGGATGAAAAACTGTTTTTT. This yields the protein CASSPLGGTGDEKLFF.